These T cell receptor beta chains were read from a single sample in a study of beta chain features in type 1 diabetes. Only in-frame clones appear in the TCRdb table, and some are missing; sequencing was by immunoSEQ multiplex PCR. The table has some 330,000 clones, 10% to 15% seen once. The sequenced material came from naive CD4+ T cells from blood. These TCRs come from a young woman with type 1 diabetes. CDR3s leave out the opening cysteine and the closing phenylalanine or tryptophan.

v_call	j_call	cdr3_aa
TRBV9	TRBJ2-3	ASSVEGRADTDTQY
TRBV9	TRBJ1-5	ASSGGGNQPQH
TRBV28	TRBJ2-7	ASSWGAGVFEQY
TRBV29-1	TRBJ1-2	SVVRRLTGGYT
TRBV19	TRBJ2-5	ASTGDQETQY
TRBV30	TRBJ1-5	AWSWGQQPQH
TRBV5-8	TRBJ2-4	ASSPRLAGANIQY
TRBV30	TRBJ1-1	AWRSGARLPTNTEAF
TRBV28	TRBJ2-7	CAGSPYEQY
TRBV14	TRBJ1-1	ASRQQGANTEAF
TRBV7-8	TRBJ2-7	ASSFYDRSLYEQY
TRBV7-9	TRBJ2-5	ASSLAGVEETQY
TRBV9	TRBJ1-1	ASSTQGQNTEAF
TRBV4-3	TRBJ1-4	ASSREPRNEKLF
TRBV4-3	TRBJ1-5	ASSQEGGTGNQPQH
TRBV29-1	TRBJ2-7	SVVVTAYEQY
TRBV4-1	TRBJ2-2	ASSQERGLATGELF
TRBV5-6	TRBJ2-7	ASSWAGVMREQY
TRBV30	TRBJ2-1	AWSMGRTSGYNEQF
TRBV28	TRBJ2-5	ASSGGTKETQY
TRBV30	TRBJ1-5	AWSVGGGQPQH
TRBV27	TRBJ1-2	ASSGTLNYGYT
TRBV19	TRBJ1-5	ASSLRGWYNQPQH
TRBV5-1	TRBJ1-2	ASSLAREGNYGYT
TRBV11-2	TRBJ1-4	ASSLGGEELF
TRBV5-1	TRBJ1-2	ASSEQGAQGYT
TRBV7-2	TRBJ2-6	ASSFRGPSSGANVLT
TRBV11-3	TRBJ2-2	ASSPFGGGELF
TRBV7-9	TRBJ1-6	ASSRPGQGAIPLH
TRBV5-1	TRBJ2-1	ASSLGSGQGADEQF
TRBV11-2	TRBJ2-4	ASSSQEVAKNIQY
TRBV4-1	TRBJ2-2	ASSQGIQRSVGELF
TRBV11-3	TRBJ2-1	ASSPGGTSYNEQF
TRBV7-9	TRBJ1-2	ASSQAGGGYT
TRBV29-1	TRBJ2-2	SVGTRLSGELF
TRBV11-3	TRBJ1-2	ASSPDITSYGYT
TRBV29-1	TRBJ1-1	SGYDRLWTEAF
TRBV5-6	TRBJ2-7	ASSLSGTGIEQY
TRBV29-1	TRBJ1-4	SVAFQSTNEKLF
TRBV18	TRBJ1-5	ASSRQGQEPQH